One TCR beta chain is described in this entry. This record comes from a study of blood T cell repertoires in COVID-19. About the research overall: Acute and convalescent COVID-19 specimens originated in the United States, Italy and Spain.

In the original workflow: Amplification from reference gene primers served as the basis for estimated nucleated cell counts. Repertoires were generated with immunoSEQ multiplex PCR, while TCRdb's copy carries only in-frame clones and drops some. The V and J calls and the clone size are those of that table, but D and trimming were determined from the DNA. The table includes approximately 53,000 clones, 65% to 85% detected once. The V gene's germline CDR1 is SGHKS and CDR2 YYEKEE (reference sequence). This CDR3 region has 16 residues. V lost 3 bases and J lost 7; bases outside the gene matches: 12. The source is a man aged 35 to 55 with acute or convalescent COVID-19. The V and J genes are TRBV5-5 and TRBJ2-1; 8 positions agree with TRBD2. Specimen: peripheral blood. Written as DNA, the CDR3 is TGTGCCAGCAGCTCATCCGGGAGGGCCGTGGTAAATGAGCAGTTCTTC. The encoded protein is CASSSSGRAVVNEQFF.